Listed here are 24 T cell receptor beta chains from one sample, sequenced in a study of blood T cell repertoires in COVID-19. This table comes from immunoSEQ multiplex PCR, and its TCRdb copy is limited to in-frame clones, with some not included. Here the sample spans around 40,000 clones, 80% to 90% being singletons. Sequenced: peripheral blood. The receptors here all came from a man between 50 and 59 years old with active or convalescent COVID-19.

The rearrangement joins TRBV7-2 to TRBJ2-1, with 10 positions matching TRBD2. Germline lookup yields CDR1 SGHTA and CDR2 FQGNSA. The CDR3 consists of 16 residues. The V gene end was trimmed by 6 bases and the J gene end by 3 bases; junction bases not matched to a gene: 8. CDR3 nucleotide sequence: TGTGCCAGCAGTCCATTAGCGGGGGGTTTCTACAATGAGCAGTTCTTC. Translating it yields CASSPLAGGFYNEQFF.

V and J are TRBV7-2 and TRBJ1-5; 7 bases are a match to TRBD1. V shed 1 base and J 3 bases; nucleotides not matched to a gene: 3. The germline V gene has CDR1 SGHTA and CDR2 FQGNSA. There are 15 residues in the CDR3. CDR3 sequence reads: CASSLVGGNNQPQHF. In nucleotides, the CDR3 is TGTGCCAGCAGCTTAGTAGGGGGCAACAATCAGCCCCAGCATTTT. Full variable domain (rest looked up from reference TRBV7-2 and TRBJ1-5): GAGVSQSPSNKVTEKGKDVELRCDPISGHTALYWYRQSLGQGLEFLIYFQGNSAPDKSGLPSDRFSAERTGGSVSTLTIQRTQQEDSAVYLCASSLVGGNNQPQHFGDGTRLSIL.

The chain joins TRBV19 to TRBJ2-1; the match to TRBD2 covers 9 bases. V trimming: 3 bases; J trimming: 6 bases; junction bases outside the gene matches: 3. The CDR3 runs to 14 residues. Germline CDR1 and CDR2: LNHDA and SQIVND (reference sequence). CDR3 DNA: TGTGCCAGTAGTATCCTAGCGGGAAGCAATGAGCAGTTCTTC. It codes for CASSILAGSNEQFF.

Written as DNA, the CDR3 is TGTGCCAGCAACCCGGGACAGTCGAACACTGAAGCTTTCTTT. Its protein is CASNPGQSNTEAFF. V and J are TRBV6-5 and TRBJ1-1; 7 bases fit TRBD1. This CDR3 is 14 amino acids long. J was trimmed by 1 base and V by 7 bases; bases with no gene match: 6. Germline CDR1 is MNHEY and CDR2 is SVGAGI.

The chain links TRBV28 to TRBJ1-2; possible D gene TRBD1, 5 bases. V was clipped by 5 bases and J by 4 bases, with 17 bases between them. Germline loops: CDR1 MDHEN, CDR2 SYDVKM. This CDR3 region has 15 residues. This chain's CDR3 is CASSGALRIAYGYTF. CDR3 DNA sequence: TGTGCCAGCAGTGGGGCCTTGAGAATAGCCTATGGCTACACCTTC.

The rearrangement joins TRBV15 to TRBJ2-3; D is perhaps TRBD1 (7 bases). Germline lookup yields CDR1 LNHNV and CDR2 YYDKDF (reference sequence). The length of the CDR3 is 16 residues. The germline V and J ends were trimmed by 1 base and 4 bases, with 15 bases remaining between them. The CDR3 bases are TGTGCCACCAGCAGAGGCGGGACAGTTCGGTCAGATACGCAGTATTTT. It codes for CATSRGGTVRSDTQYF.

The gene calls are TRBV6-6 and TRBJ1-5, with 7 nucleotides matching TRBD1. V shed 2 bases, J shed 4 bases, and the junction held 8 bases outside the gene matches. Germline loops: CDR1 MNHNY, CDR2 SVGAGI (reference sequence). There are 16 residues in the CDR3. This CDR3 reads CASSYRDSAMNQPQHF. CDR3 bases: TGTGCCAGCAGTTACAGGGACAGCGCGATGAATCAGCCCCAGCATTTT.

The gene calls are TRBV7-2 and TRBJ1-6; perhaps TRBD1 as D (5 bases). The V gene lost 5 bases and the J gene lost 5 bases, with 13 bases spanning the gap. Germline loops: CDR1 SGHTA, CDR2 FQGNSA. The CDR3 is made up of 15 amino acids. CDR3 protein: CASSVTLQDNSPLHF. Written as DNA, the CDR3 is TGTGCCAGCAGCGTAACCTTACAGGATAATTCACCCCTCCACTTT.

J is TRBJ2-1 and V is TRBV27; possible D gene TRBD2, 5 bases. The germline V gene has CDR1 MNHEY and CDR2 SMNVEV (reference sequence). V was cut by 0 bases and J by 1 base, with 7 bases left in between. This CDR3 region has 15 residues. CDR3 amino acids: CASSLSLASYNEQFF. The DNA for the CDR3 is TGTGCCAGCAGTTTATCGCTAGCATCCTACAATGAGCAGTTCTTC.

This chain links TRBV20-1 with TRBJ2-3; D is possibly TRBD1 (6 bases). Germline CDR1 and CDR2: DFQATT and SNEGSKA (reference sequence). Trimming cost V 3 bases and J 3 bases, with 13 bases left between them. The CDR3 contains 14 residues. CDR3 sequence (DNA): TGCAGTGCTAGTCAGGGGCGAGGGACAGATACGCAGTATTTT. Its protein product is CSASQGRGTDTQYF.

This clone was found many times. This sequence joins TRBV25-1 and TRBJ1-1, with a weak D call TRBD1 (5 bases). Trimming shortened V by 4 bases and J by 3 bases, and 12 bases separated the two germline ends. Germline V lookup: CDR1 MGHDK, CDR2 SYGVNS. The CDR3 extends over 14 amino acids. The DNA for the CDR3 is TGTGCCAGCAGTGTGGCAGGGAGGGACACTGAAGCTTTCTTT. It is translated as CASSVAGRDTEAFF. The full variable domain, in which reference TRBV25-1 and TRBJ1-1 provide the parts outside the CDR3, is EADIYQTPRYLVIGTGKKITLECSQTMGHDKMYWYQQDPGMELHLIHYSYGVNSTEKGDLSSESTVSRIRTEHFPLTLESARPSHTSQYLCASSVAGRDTEAFFGQGTRLTVV.

The chain is built from TRBV25-1 and TRBJ2-3; a possible D gene is TRBD1 (5 bases). CDR3 length: 13 amino acids. The germline gives CDR1 MGHDK, CDR2 SYGVNS. V lost 7 bases, J lost 3 bases, and 11 bases lay in between. The chain's CDR3 is CASNPRQTDTQYF. Here the CDR3 DNA reads TGTGCCAGCAACCCTAGACAGACAGATACGCAGTATTTT.

This clone was seen a single time. J is TRBJ2-4 and V is TRBV25-1, with D perhaps matching TRBD2 (5 bases). Germline assignment: CDR1 MGHDK and CDR2 SYGVNS. V lost 1 base, J lost 0 bases, and 13 bases lay in between. CDR3 length: 17 residues. CDR3 coding DNA: TGTGCCAGCAGTGAATTAGTGAGGGTCTTAGCCAAAAACATTCAGTACTTC. Encoded protein: CASSELVRVLAKNIQYF.

The chain uses TRBV4-1 and TRBJ2-7; perhaps TRBD2 as D (6 bases). This CDR3 region has 14 residues. Germline V lookup: CDR1 MGHRA, CDR2 YSYEKL. V dropped 6 bases and J dropped 2 bases, with 14 bases sitting between them. This chain's CDR3 is CASRRDLGPYEQYF. In DNA, the CDR3 is TGCGCCAGCAGGCGGGACCTAGGGCCCTACGAGCAGTACTTC.

The chain recombines TRBV10-3 with TRBJ2-3; 8 positions match TRBD2. Germline loops: CDR1 ENHRY, CDR2 SYGVKD. After removal of 7 bases from V and 0 bases from J, the junction contained 6 bases not matched to a gene. This CDR3 is 15 amino acids long. CDR3 protein: CAITKTSASTDTQYF. CDR3 DNA sequence: TGTGCCATCACCAAGACTAGCGCTAGCACAGATACGCAGTATTTT.

In its sample, this clone was seen once. This chain uses TRBV2 with TRBJ2-7; TRBD2 agrees at 12 bases. The CDR3 extends over 14 amino acids. The junction had 10 bases not matched to a gene; V was cut back by 9 bases and J by 7 bases. Looked up from germline, CDR1 is SNHLY and CDR2 is FYNNEI. The CDR3, as DNA: TGTGCCAGTCATCGACTAGCGGGAGTGGAAGAGCAGTACTTC. This gives the protein CASHRLAGVEEQYF.

The V gene is TRBV3-1 (or the pseudogene TRBV3-2), the J gene TRBJ1-3; no clear D. The CDR3 sequence is 14 residues long. The ends were cut back, 4 bases at V and 0 bases at J, with 7 bases in the middle. Germline values: CDR1 LGHDT, CDR2 YNNKEL (reference sequence). CDR3 loop: CASSPSHSGNTIYF. The CDR3 bases are TGTGCCAGCAGCCCAAGCCACTCTGGAAACACCATATATTTT.

This sequence joins TRBV28 and TRBJ1-2; maybe TRBD1 (5 bases). Germline values: CDR1 MDHEN, CDR2 SYDVKM. The V gene lost 6 bases and the J gene lost 11 bases, with 16 bases spanning the gap. CDR3 length equals 12 residues. The CDR3 DNA follows: TGTGCCAGCAGCCCCCGGCAGGGCCGGTACACCTTC. Amino acids: CASSPRQGRYTF.

V usage is TRBV7-3 and J usage is TRBJ2-5; TRBD1 might be the D (6 bases). The V gene's germline CDR1 is SGHTA and CDR2 FQGTGA. The CDR3 consists of 15 residues. Deletions cut 2 bases from V and 7 bases from J, with 17 bases between. The CDR3 sequence is CASSLQGKAFGTQYF. The CDR3 DNA is TGTGCCAGCAGCTTACAGGGGAAAGCTTTCGGGACCCAGTACTTC. Full variable domain (rest looked up from reference TRBV7-3 and TRBJ2-5): GAGVSQTPSNKVTEKGKYVELRCDPISGHTALYWYRQSLGQGPEFLIYFQGTGAADDSGLPNDRFFAVRPEGSVSTLKIQRTERGDSAVYLCASSLQGKAFGTQYFGPGTRLLVL.

This rearrangement joins TRBV15 to TRBJ2-7; TRBD2 matches 11 bases. With V trimmed by 7 bases and J by 2 bases, 4 bases remained unmatched. The CDR3 extends over 14 amino acids. Germline CDR1 is LNHNV and CDR2 is YYDKDF (reference sequence). CDR3 amino acids: CATKWTSGPYEQYF. The CDR3 nucleotides are TGTGCCACCAAGTGGACTAGCGGGCCCTACGAGCAGTACTTC. The variable domain in full, with the rest retrieved from reference TRBV15 and TRBJ2-7, is DAMVIQNPRYQVTQFGKPVTLSCSQTLNHNVMYWYQQKSSQAPKLLFHYYDKDFNNEADTPDNFQSRRPNTSFCFLDIRSPGLGDTAMYLCATKWTSGPYEQYFGPGTRLTVT.

The rearrangement joins TRBV5-1 to TRBJ2-1; TRBD2 might be the D (6 bases). The V end was cut by 4 bases, the J end by 8 bases, with 19 bases between. The CDR3 is made up of 15 amino acids. Germline CDR1 is SGHRS and CDR2 is YFSETQ. The CDR3 DNA reads TGCGCCAGCAGCCCCCAGGAGGGCCCGGGGGATGAGCAGTTCTTC. Translation gives CASSPQEGPGDEQFF. The full variable domain, rest sourced from reference TRBV5-1 and TRBJ2-1, is KAGVTQTPRYLIKTRGQQVTLSCSPISGHRSVSWYQQTPGQGLQFLFEYFSETQRNKGNFPGRFSGRQFSNSRSEMNVSTLELGDSALYLCASSPQEGPGDEQFFGPGTRLTVL.

This clone ranks as medium-sized. Here the CDR3 reads CATSNPGGASDTQYF. In DNA, the CDR3 is TGTGCCACCAGCAACCCCGGGGGGGCCTCTGATACGCAGTATTTT. The chain combines TRBV15 with TRBJ2-3; 8 bases fit TRBD2. From germline, CDR1 is LNHNV and CDR2 YYDKDF (reference sequence). The CDR3 covers 15 residues. V lost 4 bases and J lost 6; bases outside the gene matches: 9.

This CDR3 is CASSRITGQGALSNQPQHF. CDR3 in DNA: TGTGCCAGCAGCCGAATAACGGGGCAGGGGGCTCTTAGCAATCAGCCCCAGCATTTT. This sequence joins TRBV4-2 and TRBJ1-5; 8 bases map to TRBD1. This CDR3 region has 19 residues. Germline assignment: CDR1 LGHNA and CDR2 YNFKEQ. J gave up 0 bases and V 4 bases, and 14 bases lay outside the gene matches.

The V call is TRBV10-3, the J call TRBJ2-2; 10 positions agree with TRBD2. V trimming: 4 bases; J trimming: 4 bases; junction bases outside the gene matches: 0. The CDR3 contains 14 residues. Germline V gene data show CDR1 as ENHRY and CDR2 as SYGVKD. The CDR3 bases are TGTGCCATCAGTGGGACTAGCGGCACCGGGGAGCTGTTTTTT. This gives the protein CAISGTSGTGELFF.